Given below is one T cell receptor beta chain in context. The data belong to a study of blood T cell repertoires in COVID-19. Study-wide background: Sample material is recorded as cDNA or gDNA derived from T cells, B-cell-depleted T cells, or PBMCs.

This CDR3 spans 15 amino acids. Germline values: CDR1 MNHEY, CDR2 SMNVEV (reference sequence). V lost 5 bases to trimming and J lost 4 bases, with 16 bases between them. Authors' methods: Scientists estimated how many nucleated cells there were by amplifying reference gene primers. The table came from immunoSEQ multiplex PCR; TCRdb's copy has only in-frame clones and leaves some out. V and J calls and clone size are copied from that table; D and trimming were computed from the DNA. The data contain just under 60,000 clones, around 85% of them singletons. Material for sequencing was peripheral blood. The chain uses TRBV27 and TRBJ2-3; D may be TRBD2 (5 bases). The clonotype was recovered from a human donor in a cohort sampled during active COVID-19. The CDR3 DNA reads TGTGCCAGCAGTCAACTTCGGGGAGCACCAGATACGCAGTATTTT. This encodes CASSQLRGAPDTQYF.